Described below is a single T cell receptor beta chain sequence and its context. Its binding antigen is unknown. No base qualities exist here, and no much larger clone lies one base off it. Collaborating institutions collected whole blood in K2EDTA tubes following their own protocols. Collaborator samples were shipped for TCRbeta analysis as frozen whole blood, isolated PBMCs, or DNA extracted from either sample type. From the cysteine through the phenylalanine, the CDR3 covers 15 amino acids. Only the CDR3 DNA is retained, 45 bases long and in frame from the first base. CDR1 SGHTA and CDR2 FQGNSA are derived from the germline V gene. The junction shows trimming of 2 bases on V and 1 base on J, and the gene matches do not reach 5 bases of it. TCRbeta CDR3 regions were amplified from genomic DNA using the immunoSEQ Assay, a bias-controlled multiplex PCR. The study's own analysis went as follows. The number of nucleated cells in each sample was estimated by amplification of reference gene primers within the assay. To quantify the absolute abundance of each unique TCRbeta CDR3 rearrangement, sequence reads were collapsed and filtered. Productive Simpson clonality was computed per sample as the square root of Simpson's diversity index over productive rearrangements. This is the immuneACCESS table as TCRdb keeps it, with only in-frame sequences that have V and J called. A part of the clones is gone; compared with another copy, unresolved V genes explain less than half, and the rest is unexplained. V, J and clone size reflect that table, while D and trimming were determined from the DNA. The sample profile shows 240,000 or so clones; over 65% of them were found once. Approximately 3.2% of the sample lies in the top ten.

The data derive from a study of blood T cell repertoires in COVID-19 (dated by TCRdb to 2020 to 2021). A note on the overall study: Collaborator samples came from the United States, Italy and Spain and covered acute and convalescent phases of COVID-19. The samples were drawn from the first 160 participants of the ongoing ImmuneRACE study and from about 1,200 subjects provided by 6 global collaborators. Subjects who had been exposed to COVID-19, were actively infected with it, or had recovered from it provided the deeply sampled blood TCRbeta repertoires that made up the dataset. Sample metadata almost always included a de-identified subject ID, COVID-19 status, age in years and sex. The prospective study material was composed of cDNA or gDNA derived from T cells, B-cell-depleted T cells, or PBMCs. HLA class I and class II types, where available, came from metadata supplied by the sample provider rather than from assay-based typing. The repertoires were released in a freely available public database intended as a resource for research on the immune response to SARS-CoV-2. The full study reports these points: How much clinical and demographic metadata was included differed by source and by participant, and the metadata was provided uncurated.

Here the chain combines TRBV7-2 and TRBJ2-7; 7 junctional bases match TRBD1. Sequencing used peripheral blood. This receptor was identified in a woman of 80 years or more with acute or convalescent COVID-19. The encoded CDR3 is CASSLRDSQSYEQYF. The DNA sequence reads TGTGCCAGCAGCTTACGGGACAGTCAATCCTACGAGCAGTACTTC.